One T cell receptor (beta chain) is described in this entry. Its antigen is not known. V trimming: 8 bases; J trimming: 10 bases; junction bases outside the gene matches: 11. This CDR3 has 14 residues. CDR1 is GTSNPN, CDR2 SVGIG, per germline (reference sequence). The entry originates in a study of immune evolution from preneoplasia to lung adenocarcinoma. Some clones are missing from TCRdb's copy, which holds only in-frame ones; the method was immunoSEQ multiplex PCR. The sample shows some 6,100 clones, 75% to 85% of them seen only once. Study-wide points: KRAS-mutant nodules had the highest T cell clonality.

Sample: FFPE lung adenocarcinoma in situ tissue. The source of this sequence is an older donor with lung adenocarcinoma. This chain uses TRBV30 with TRBJ1-6; 10 bases match TRBD1. The CDR3 protein is CALSRDRGGSPLHF. For the CDR3, the DNA is TGTGCCCTGTCCCGGGACAGGGGAGGATCACCCCTCCACTTT.